Listed here are 16 T cell receptor beta chains from one sample, sequenced in a study of OX40 agonist ivuxolimab in advanced cancers. The table came from immunoSEQ multiplex PCR; TCRdb's copy has only in-frame clones and leaves some out. The table shows some 19,000 clones, with more than 80% occurring only once. This specimen consisted of CD4+ or CD8+ T cells sorted from blood, obtained in a trial of the OX40 agonist ivuxolimab. These receptors originate from an adult with an advanced solid tumor such as melanoma, head and neck, liver or kidney cancer.

This sequence joins TRBV11-3 and TRBJ1-2; 10 nucleotides agree with TRBD1. With 4 bases clipped from V and 8 bases from J, the junction kept 4 bases outside the gene matches. The V gene's germline CDR1 is SGHNT and CDR2 YENEEA. This CDR3 is built from 13 residues. The CDR3 DNA reads as TGTGCCAGCAGCTCCGACAGGGGGCAAGGCTACACCTTC. This encodes CASSSDRGQGYTF.

The CDR3 is CASSEWSLNQPQHF. In DNA form, the CDR3 reads TGTGCCAGCAGTGAATGGTCTTTAAATCAGCCCCAGCATTTT. V is TRBV6-1 and J is TRBJ1-5; D gene ambiguous. Deletions cut 2 bases from V and 4 bases from J, with 9 bases between. The CDR3 contains 14 residues. Germline CDR1 reads MNHNS; CDR2 reads SASEGT.

J is TRBJ2-5 and V is TRBV7-9, with TRBD1 identical over 8 bases. The length of the CDR3 is 15 residues. Germline V lookup: CDR1 SEHNR, CDR2 FQNEAQ (reference sequence). The V gene end was trimmed by 4 bases and the J gene end by 3 bases; junction bases not matched to a gene: 7. CDR3: CASSYGQGPKETQYF. The CDR3, as DNA: TGTGCCAGCAGCTACGGACAGGGCCCTAAAGAGACCCAGTACTTC.

In its sample, this clone was seen a few times. The rearrangement links TRBV7-2 to TRBJ2-3; 8 bases are shared with TRBD2. This CDR3 has 17 residues. The J segment lost 2 bases and the V segment lost 5 bases, leaving 12 bases of the junction unmatched. Germline loops: CDR1 SGHTA, CDR2 FQGNSA. The chain's CDR3 is CASSLPSGGGPTDTQYF. CDR3 nucleotide sequence: TGTGCCAGCAGCCTCCCATCTGGCGGGGGGCCCACAGATACGCAGTATTTT.

The V call is TRBV7-9, the J call TRBJ1-2, with 8 bases fitting TRBD1. CDR3 length equals 15 residues. V trimming: 3 bases; J trimming: 4 bases; junction bases outside the gene matches: 7. From germline, CDR1 is SEHNR and CDR2 FQNEAQ (reference sequence). The CDR3: CASSFTGTGAYGYTF. The DNA of the CDR3 is TGTGCCAGCAGCTTCACCGGGACAGGAGCCTATGGCTACACCTTC.

In its sample, this clone was seen once. The chain couples TRBV7-9 to TRBJ2-2; D perhaps matches TRBD1 (6 bases). CDR1 and CDR2 (germline): SEHNR, FQNEAQ (reference sequence). V was trimmed by 3 bases and J by 5 bases, leaving 13 bases between them. The CDR3 totals 15 residues. CDR3 sequence reads: CASSFGGPYTGELFF. The CDR3 DNA follows: TGTGCCAGCAGCTTTGGGGGCCCGTATACCGGGGAGCTGTTTTTT.

The chain joins TRBV6-5 to TRBJ1-1, with 7 positions matching TRBD1. Germline V gene lookup returns CDR1 MNHEY and CDR2 SVGAGI. The V segment lost 0 bases and the J segment 3 bases; nucleotides outside the gene matches: 4. The CDR3 is 15 residues long. DNA for the CDR3: TGTGCCAGCAGTTACTCACGACAGGGTCACACTGAAGCTTTCTTT. It yields the protein CASSYSRQGHTEAFF.

The chain couples TRBV4-1 to TRBJ2-1; D unresolved. Per germline, CDR1 MGHRA and CDR2 YSYEKL. The V end lost 1 base, the J end lost 4 bases, and 11 bases lay between the germline ends. The CDR3 covers 15 residues. The CDR3 here is CASSQVAERYNEQFF. Written as DNA, the CDR3 is TGCGCCAGCAGCCAAGTCGCGGAAAGATACAATGAGCAGTTCTTC.

The chain combines TRBV27 with TRBJ1-2; 9 bases are a match to TRBD1. Trimming at V came to 6 bases and at J to 4 bases, leaving 9 bases not matched to a gene. The CDR3 consists of 15 residues. Germline loops: CDR1 MNHEY, CDR2 SMNVEV (reference sequence). This CDR3 is CASSHPGQGSYGYTF. Here the CDR3 DNA reads TGTGCCAGCAGCCATCCGGGACAGGGATCCTATGGCTACACCTTC.

CDR3 loop: CASMTNEQFF. CDR3 bases: TGTGCCAGTATGACCAATGAGCAGTTCTTC. The chain couples TRBV7-9 to TRBJ2-1; no clear D gene. Trimming shortened V by 9 bases and J by 6 bases, and 6 bases separated the two germline ends. The CDR3 spans 10 residues. CDR1 is SEHNR, CDR2 FQNEAQ, per germline (reference sequence).

This clone was detected a few times. The chain employs TRBV13 and TRBJ2-3; tentatively, D is TRBD1 (6 bases). The germline V gene encodes CDR1 PRHDT and CDR2 FYEKMQ (reference sequence). The V end lost 9 bases, the J end lost 2 bases, and 18 bases lay between the germline ends. The CDR3 loop spans 15 amino acids. CDR3 loop: CASSGRQAPTDTQYF. The DNA for the CDR3 is TGTGCCAGTTCAGGCAGACAGGCCCCCACAGATACGCAGTATTTT.

The V gene is TRBV2, the J gene TRBJ1-1, with 9 bases lining up with TRBD1. Trimming at V came to 5 bases and at J to 7 bases, leaving 8 bases not matched to a gene. Germline CDR1 SNHLY, CDR2 FYNNEI. The CDR3 is 14 residues long. The CDR3 sequence: CASSSYRGHYEAFF. As DNA, the CDR3 is TGTGCCAGCAGTAGTTACAGGGGGCATTATGAAGCTTTCTTT.

The chain has TRBV5-1 and TRBJ1-2; a possible D gene is TRBD1 (6 bases). The CDR3 loop spans 14 amino acids. V lost 0 bases to trimming and J lost 2 bases, with 8 bases between them. Germline assignment: CDR1 SGHRS and CDR2 YFSETQ. The CDR3 is CASSLGQGNYGYTF. The DNA for the CDR3 is TGCGCCAGCAGCTTGGGGCAGGGGAACTATGGCTACACCTTC.

V usage is TRBV18 and J usage is TRBJ1-4; TRBD1 matches 7 bases. The germline gives CDR1 KGHSH, CDR2 LQKENI. Losses at the gene ends were 1 base for V and 7 bases for J; bases not matched to a gene: 12. This CDR3 is 17 amino acids long. The CDR3 sequence: CASSPRSRGTSGEKLFF. CDR3 sequence (DNA): TGTGCCAGCTCACCACGGTCCAGGGGGACATCGGGTGAAAAACTGTTTTTT.

The genes are TRBV6-1 and TRBJ2-3, with TRBD2 matching 8 bases. CDR1 and CDR2 (germline): MNHNS, SASEGT. The trim removed 8 bases at V and 0 bases at J, leaving 7 bases unmatched. CDR3 size: 15 residues. CDR3 residues: CASGSKRGSTDTQYF. The CDR3 bases are TGTGCCAGCGGATCGAAGCGGGGGAGCACAGATACGCAGTATTTT.

This sequence joins TRBV7-9 and TRBJ2-7; possibly TRBD1 for D (6 bases). The CDR3 spans 14 residues. The V end lost 4 bases, the J end lost 4 bases, and 14 bases lay between the germline ends. CDR1 is SEHNR, CDR2 FQNEAQ, per germline (reference sequence). CDR3 sequence: CASSSLGGGYEQYF. As DNA, the CDR3 is TGTGCCAGCAGCTCTTTAGGGGGTGGGTACGAGCAGTACTTC.